These 14 T cell receptor beta chains share one sample of origin, sequenced in a study of blood T cells in healthy people across ages. Primed by a sample-barcoded 5' primer and a J-beta primer mix, a second PCR proceeded for 7 to 11 cycles. MiXCR, applied by TCRdb to the 5' RACE reads, yields one record per CDR3 protein. The table lists 450,000 to 600,000 distinct CDR3 sequences, about 28% of them singletons. These data were also reused for a study on T cells of mothers and their children.

The sequenced material came from blood. These receptors all come from a boy between 2 and 10 years old in good health.

This chain connects TRBV12-3 or TRBV12-4 to TRBJ2-3; tentative D call: TRBD2 (6 bases). This CDR3 has 15 amino acids. Trimming took 4 bases from V and 2 from J, leaving 13 bases between them. The CDR3 nucleotides are TGTGCCAGCAGTTCCGCCCGGGGGTACACAGATACGCAGTATTTT. Translation: CASSSARGYTDTQYF.

The chain links TRBV12-3 or TRBV12-4 to TRBJ2-1; 11 nucleotides line up with TRBD2. The J call is doubtful: the DNA matches TRBJ2-5 better. The CDR3 is 15 amino acids. This CDR3 reads CASSYLGTSGETQYF. The CDR3 coding sequence is TGTGCCAGCAGTTACCTCGGGACTAGCGGAGAGACCCAGTACTTC.

A few counts support this clonotype. This chain links TRBV28 with TRBJ2-5; 7 nucleotides match TRBD2. The CDR3 covers 13 residues. Germline CDR1 MDHEN, CDR2 SYDVKM. V lost 7 bases, J lost 3 bases, and 5 bases stayed unmatched. The CDR3 loop is CASKGTIEETQYF. Here the CDR3 DNA reads TGTGCCAGCAAAGGGACTATAGAAGAGACCCAGTACTTC.

As to this clonotype: At one end, the junction sequence differs from germline, possibly due to a read error. The rearrangement joins TRBV6-2 or TRBV6-3 to TRBJ1-2; tentatively, D is TRBD1 (6 bases). The germline gives CDR1 MNHEY, CDR2 SVGEGT. This CDR3 is built from 14 residues. The CDR3 sequence: CASSYSRGSYGHTF. CDR3 coding DNA: TGTGCCAGCAGTTACTCGAGGGGGTCCTATGGCCACACCTTC.

This sequence joins TRBV30 and TRBJ1-1, with 7 bases lining up with TRBD1. The V gene's germline CDR1 is GTSNPN and CDR2 SVGIG (reference sequence). The junction had 4 bases not matched to a gene; V was cut back by 6 bases and J by 0 bases. CDR3 size: 13 residues. The CDR3 nucleotides read TGTGCCTGCAAGGGGGCGTTGAACACTGAAGCTTTCTTT. It yields the protein CACKGALNTEAFF.

The rearrangement uses TRBV5-1 and TRBJ2-7; D call uncertain. The germline V and J ends were trimmed by 3 bases and 2 bases, with 12 bases remaining between them. Looked up from germline, CDR1 is SGHRS and CDR2 is YFSETQ. This CDR3 is 14 amino acids long. This CDR3 reads CASSSFDGTYEQYF. The CDR3 DNA follows: TGCGCCAGCAGCTCCTTTGACGGCACCTACGAGCAGTACTTC.

The CDR3 DNA reads TGTGCCAGCAGCAGAGGGACAGGTAGCAATCAGCCCCAGCATTTT. Protein: CASSRGTGSNQPQHF. This chain links TRBV27 with TRBJ1-5; 8 bases are shared with TRBD1. CDR1 is MNHEY and CDR2 is SMNVEV in the germline V gene (reference sequence). The V gene end was trimmed by 6 bases and the J gene end by 0 bases; junction bases not matched to a gene: 4. CDR3 size: 15 residues.

The chain has TRBV30 and TRBJ2-3; 8 nucleotides align to TRBD2. This CDR3 comprises 15 residues. J lost 2 bases, V lost 4 bases, and 8 bases had no gene match. CDR1 and CDR2 (germline): GTSNPN, SVGIG (reference sequence). The CDR3 DNA sequence: TGTGCCTGGAAAAGGACTAGCAGGGTCACAGATACGCAGTATTTT. Encoded protein: CAWKRTSRVTDTQYF.

This clonotype was observed a handful of times. The rearrangement uses TRBV20-1 and TRBJ1-1; a possible D gene is TRBD1 (6 bases). V was pared by 4 bases and J by 0 bases, with 12 bases between. The CDR3 sequence is 14 residues long. CDR1 is DFQATT, CDR2 SNEGSKA, per germline (reference sequence). The CDR3 spells CSAKDRHMNTEAFF. The CDR3 bases are TGCAGTGCTAAAGACAGGCATATGAACACTGAAGCTTTCTTT.

The CDR3 reads CASSYFGTSGGGNEQFF. The CDR3 DNA sequence: TGTGCCAGCAGTTACTTCGGGACTAGCGGGGGCGGGAATGAGCAGTTCTTC. The chain employs TRBV6-5 and TRBJ2-1; 14 positions agree with TRBD2. Germline CDR1 and CDR2: MNHEY and SVGAGI. The CDR3 is 17 amino acids. Germline trimming cut 1 base from V and 7 bases from J; bases unmatched to any gene: 6.

This clonotype has just a few counts. The chain joins TRBV14 to TRBJ2-3, with D perhaps matching TRBD2 (6 bases). Germline CDR1 SGHDN, CDR2 FVKESK. The V gene lost 4 bases and the J gene lost 2 bases, with 10 bases spanning the gap. The CDR3 spans 14 residues. CDR3 coding DNA: TGTGCCAGCAGCCGCGGGACTTTCACAGATACGCAGTATTTT. It yields the protein CASSRGTFTDTQYF.

A few counts support this clonotype. The chain combines TRBV7-8 with TRBJ1-4, with D hard to call. This CDR3 comprises 14 residues. The V gene's germline CDR1 is SGHVS and CDR2 FQNEAQ. Trimming took off 1 base at V and 5 bases at J, with 8 bases between the two ends. CDR3 in amino acids: CASSLDGLNEKLFF. The CDR3 nucleotides read TGTGCCAGCAGCTTAGACGGACTGAATGAAAAACTGTTTTTT.

This sequence joins TRBV2 and TRBJ2-7; 8 bases align to TRBD1. CDR1 and CDR2 from the germline V gene are SNHLY and FYNNEI. With V trimmed by 6 bases and J by 6 bases, 19 bases remained unmatched. The CDR3 consists of 17 residues. This chain's CDR3 is CASRGYSDATGVREQYF. The CDR3, as DNA: TGTGCCAGCAGAGGATATTCGGACGCGACAGGGGTCCGCGAGCAGTACTTC.

The rearrangement uses TRBV20-1 and TRBJ2-3, with D possibly TRBD1 on 5 matching bases. The CDR3 has 13 amino acids. The germline V and J ends were trimmed by 6 bases and 5 bases, with 15 bases remaining between them. Germline values: CDR1 DFQATT, CDR2 SNEGSKA (reference sequence). The CDR3 sequence: CSARGLVEDTQYF. CDR3 nucleotides: TGCAGTGCAAGGGGTCTAGTAGAAGATACGCAGTATTTT.